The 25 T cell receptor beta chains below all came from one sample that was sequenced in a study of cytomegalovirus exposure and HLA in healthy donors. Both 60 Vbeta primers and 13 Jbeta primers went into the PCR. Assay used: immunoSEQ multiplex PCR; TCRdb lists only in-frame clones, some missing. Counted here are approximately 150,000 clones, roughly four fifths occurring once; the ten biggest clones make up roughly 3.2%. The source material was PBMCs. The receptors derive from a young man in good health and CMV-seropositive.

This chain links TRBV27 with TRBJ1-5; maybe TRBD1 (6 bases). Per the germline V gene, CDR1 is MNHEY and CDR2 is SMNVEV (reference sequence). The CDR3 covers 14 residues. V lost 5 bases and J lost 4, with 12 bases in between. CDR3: CASSRYRVNQPQHF. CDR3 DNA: TGTGCCAGCAGTCGGTACAGGGTTAATCAGCCCCAGCATTTT.

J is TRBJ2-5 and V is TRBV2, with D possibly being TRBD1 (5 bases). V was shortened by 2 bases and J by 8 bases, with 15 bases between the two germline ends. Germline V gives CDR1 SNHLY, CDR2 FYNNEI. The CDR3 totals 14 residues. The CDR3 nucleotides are TGTGCCAGCAGTGAAAGGAGAGTAGGGGAAACCCAGTACTTC. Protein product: CASSERRVGETQYF.

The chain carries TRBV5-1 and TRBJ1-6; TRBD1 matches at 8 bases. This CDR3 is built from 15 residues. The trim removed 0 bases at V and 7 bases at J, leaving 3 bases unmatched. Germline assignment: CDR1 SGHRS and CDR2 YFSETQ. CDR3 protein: CASSLDQGANSPLHF. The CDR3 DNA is TGCGCCAGCAGCTTGGATCAGGGGGCGAATTCACCCCTCCACTTT.

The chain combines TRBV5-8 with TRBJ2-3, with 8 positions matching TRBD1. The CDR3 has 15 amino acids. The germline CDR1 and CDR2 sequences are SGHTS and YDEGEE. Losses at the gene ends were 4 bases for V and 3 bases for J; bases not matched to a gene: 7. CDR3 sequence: CASSHSGQGTDTQYF. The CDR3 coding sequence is TGTGCCAGCAGCCACTCCGGACAGGGAACAGATACGCAGTATTTT.

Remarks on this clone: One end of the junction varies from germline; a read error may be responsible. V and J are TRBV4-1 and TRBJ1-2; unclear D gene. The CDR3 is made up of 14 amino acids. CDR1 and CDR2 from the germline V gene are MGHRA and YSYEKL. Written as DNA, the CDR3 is TGCGCCAGCAGCCCCCTCCGGAGTAACAATGGCTACACCTTC. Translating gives CASSPLRSNNGYTF.

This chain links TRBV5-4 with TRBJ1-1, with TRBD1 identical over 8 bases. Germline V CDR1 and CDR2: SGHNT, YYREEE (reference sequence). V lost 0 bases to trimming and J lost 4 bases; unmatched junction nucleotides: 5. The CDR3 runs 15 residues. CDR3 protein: CASSLATGGFTEAFF. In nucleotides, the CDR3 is TGTGCCAGCAGCTTGGCAACAGGGGGATTCACTGAAGCTTTCTTT. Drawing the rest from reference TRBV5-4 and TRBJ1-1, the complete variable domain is ETGVTQSPTHLIKTRGQQVTLRCSSQSGHNTVSWYQQALGQGPQFIFQYYREEENGRGNFPPRFSGLQFPNYSSELNVNALELDDSALYLCASSLATGGFTEAFFGQGTRLTVV.

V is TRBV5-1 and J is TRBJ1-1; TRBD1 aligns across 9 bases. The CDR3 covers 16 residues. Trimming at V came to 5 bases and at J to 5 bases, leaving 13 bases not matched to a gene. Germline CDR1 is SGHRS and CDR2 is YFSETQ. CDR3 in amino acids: CASRLGQGTGSTEAFF. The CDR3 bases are TGCGCCAGCAGGTTAGGACAGGGGACGGGCTCTACTGAAGCTTTCTTT.

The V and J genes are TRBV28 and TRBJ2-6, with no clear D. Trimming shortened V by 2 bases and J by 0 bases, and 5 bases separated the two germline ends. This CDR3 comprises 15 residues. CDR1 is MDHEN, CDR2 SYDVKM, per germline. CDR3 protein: CASSLLRSGANVLTF. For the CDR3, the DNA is TGTGCCAGCAGTTTACTGCGCTCTGGGGCCAACGTCCTGACTTTC.

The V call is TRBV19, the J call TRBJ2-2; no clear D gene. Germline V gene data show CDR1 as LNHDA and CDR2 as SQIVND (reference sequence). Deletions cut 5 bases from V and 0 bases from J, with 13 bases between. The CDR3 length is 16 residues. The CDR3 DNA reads TGTGCCAGTAGTGGGCTCAGCCCTCCGAACACCGGGGAGCTGTTTTTT. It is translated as CASSGLSPPNTGELFF.

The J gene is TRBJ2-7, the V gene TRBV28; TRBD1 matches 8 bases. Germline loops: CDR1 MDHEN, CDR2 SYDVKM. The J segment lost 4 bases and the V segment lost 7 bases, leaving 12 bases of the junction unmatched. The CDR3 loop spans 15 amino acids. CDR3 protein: CASTSGQGGGYEQYF. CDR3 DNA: TGTGCCAGCACCTCTGGACAGGGAGGAGGTTACGAGCAGTACTTC.

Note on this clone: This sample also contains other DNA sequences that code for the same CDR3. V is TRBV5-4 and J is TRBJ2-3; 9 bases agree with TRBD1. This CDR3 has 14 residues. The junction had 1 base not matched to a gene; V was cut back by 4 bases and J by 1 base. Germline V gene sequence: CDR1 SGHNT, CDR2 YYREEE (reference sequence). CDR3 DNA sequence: TGTGCCAGCAGCAGGGACAGGGGCACAGATACGCAGTATTTT. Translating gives CASSRDRGTDTQYF.

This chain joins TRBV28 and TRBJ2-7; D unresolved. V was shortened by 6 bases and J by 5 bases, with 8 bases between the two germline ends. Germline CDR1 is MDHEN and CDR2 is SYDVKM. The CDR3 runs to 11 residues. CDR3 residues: CASRYSDEQYF. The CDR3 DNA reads TGTGCCAGCAGGTATAGTGACGAGCAGTACTTC. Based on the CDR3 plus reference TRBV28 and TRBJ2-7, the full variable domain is DVKVTQSSRYLVKRTGEKVFLECVQDMDHENMFWYRQDPGLGLRLIYFSYDVKMKEKGDIPEGYSVSREKKERFSLILESASTNQTSMYLCASRYSDEQYFGPGTRLTVT.

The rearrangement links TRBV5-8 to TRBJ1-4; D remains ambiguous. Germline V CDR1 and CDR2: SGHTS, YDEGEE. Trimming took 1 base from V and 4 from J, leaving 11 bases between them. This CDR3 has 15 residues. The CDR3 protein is CASSLIRGINEKLFF. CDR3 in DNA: TGTGCCAGCAGCTTGATTCGCGGAATTAATGAAAAACTGTTTTTT. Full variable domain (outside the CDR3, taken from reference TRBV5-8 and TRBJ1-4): EAGVTQSPTHLIKTRGQQATLRCSPISGHTSVYWYQQALGLGLQFLLWYDEGEERNRGNFPPRFSGRQFPNYSSELNVNALELEDSALYLCASSLIRGINEKLFFGSGTQLSVL.

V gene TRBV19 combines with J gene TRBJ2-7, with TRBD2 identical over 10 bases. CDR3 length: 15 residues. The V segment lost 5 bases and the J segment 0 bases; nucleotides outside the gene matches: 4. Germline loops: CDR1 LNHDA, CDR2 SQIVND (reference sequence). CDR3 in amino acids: CASSRLAGGSYEQYF. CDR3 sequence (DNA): TGTGCCAGTAGTCGACTAGCGGGTGGCTCCTACGAGCAGTACTTC.

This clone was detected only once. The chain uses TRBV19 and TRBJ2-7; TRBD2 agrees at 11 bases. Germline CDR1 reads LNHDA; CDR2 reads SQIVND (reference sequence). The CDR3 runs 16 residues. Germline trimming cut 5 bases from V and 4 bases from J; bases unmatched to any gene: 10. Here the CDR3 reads CASSPRLAGPRYEQYF. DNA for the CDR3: TGTGCCAGTAGTCCACGACTAGCGGGACCTCGTTACGAGCAGTACTTC.

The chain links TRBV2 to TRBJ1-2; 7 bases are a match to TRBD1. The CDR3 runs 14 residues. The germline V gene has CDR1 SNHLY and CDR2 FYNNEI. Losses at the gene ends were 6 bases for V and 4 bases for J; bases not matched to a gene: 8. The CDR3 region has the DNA TGTGCCAGCAGCCTCAGGGGGATCATCTATGGCTACACCTTC. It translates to CASSLRGIIYGYTF.

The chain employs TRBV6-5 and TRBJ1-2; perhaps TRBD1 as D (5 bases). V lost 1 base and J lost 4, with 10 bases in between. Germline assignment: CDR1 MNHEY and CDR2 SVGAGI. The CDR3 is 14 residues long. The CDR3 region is CASSYFRASYGYTF. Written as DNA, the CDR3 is TGTGCCAGCAGTTACTTCAGGGCCTCCTATGGCTACACCTTC.

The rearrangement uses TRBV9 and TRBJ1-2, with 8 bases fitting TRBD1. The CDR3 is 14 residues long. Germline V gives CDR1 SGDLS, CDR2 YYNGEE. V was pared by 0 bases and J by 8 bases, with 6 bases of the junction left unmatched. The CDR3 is CASSVVGQGGGYTF. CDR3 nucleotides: TGTGCCAGCAGCGTAGTTGGACAGGGTGGAGGCTACACCTTC.

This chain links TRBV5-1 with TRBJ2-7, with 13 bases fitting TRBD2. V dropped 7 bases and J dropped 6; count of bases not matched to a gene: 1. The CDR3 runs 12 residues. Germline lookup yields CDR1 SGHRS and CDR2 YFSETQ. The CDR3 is CASGTSGAEQYF. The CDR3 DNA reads TGCGCCAGCGGGACTAGCGGGGCCGAGCAGTACTTC.

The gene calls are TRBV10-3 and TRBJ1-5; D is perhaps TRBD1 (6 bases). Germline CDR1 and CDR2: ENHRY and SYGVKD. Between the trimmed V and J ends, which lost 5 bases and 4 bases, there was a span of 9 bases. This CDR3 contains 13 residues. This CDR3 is CAISLGANQPQHF. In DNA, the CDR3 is TGTGCCATCAGTTTGGGGGCGAATCAGCCCCAGCATTTT.

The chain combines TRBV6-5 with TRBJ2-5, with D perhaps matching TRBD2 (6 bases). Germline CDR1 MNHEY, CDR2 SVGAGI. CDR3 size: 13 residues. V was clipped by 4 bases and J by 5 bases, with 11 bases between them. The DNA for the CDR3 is TGTGCCAGCAGTTCCGGGAGACGGGAGACCCAGTACTTC. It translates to CASSSGRRETQYF.

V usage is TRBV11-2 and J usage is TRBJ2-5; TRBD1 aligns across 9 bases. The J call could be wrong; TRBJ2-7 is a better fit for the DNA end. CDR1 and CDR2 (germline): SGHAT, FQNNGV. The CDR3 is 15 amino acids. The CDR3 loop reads CASSLGAGTGYEQYF. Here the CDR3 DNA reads TGTGCCAGCAGCTTAGGTGCCGGGACAGGGTACGAGCAGTACTTC.

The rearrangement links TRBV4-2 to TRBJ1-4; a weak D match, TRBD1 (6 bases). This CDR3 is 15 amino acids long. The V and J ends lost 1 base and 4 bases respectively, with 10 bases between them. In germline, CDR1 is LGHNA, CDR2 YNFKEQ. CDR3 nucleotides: TGTGCCAGCAGCCAAGCCCAGGGGATTAATGAAAAACTGTTTTTT. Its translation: CASSQAQGINEKLFF.

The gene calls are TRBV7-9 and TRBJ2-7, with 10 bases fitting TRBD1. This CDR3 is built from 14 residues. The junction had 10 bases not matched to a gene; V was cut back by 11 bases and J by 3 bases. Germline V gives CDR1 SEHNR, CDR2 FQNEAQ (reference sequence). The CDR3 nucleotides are TGTGCCTCTAGGGGACAGGGGCTTTACTACGAGCAGTACTTC. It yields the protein CASRGQGLYYEQYF.

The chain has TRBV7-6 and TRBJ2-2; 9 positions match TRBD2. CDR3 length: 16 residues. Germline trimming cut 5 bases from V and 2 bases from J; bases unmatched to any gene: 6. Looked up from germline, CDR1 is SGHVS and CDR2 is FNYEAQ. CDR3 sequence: CASSLGLALNTGELFF. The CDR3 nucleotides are TGTGCCAGCAGCCTCGGACTAGCGCTAAACACCGGGGAGCTGTTTTTT. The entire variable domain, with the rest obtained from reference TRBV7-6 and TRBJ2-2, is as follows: GAGVSQSPRYKVTKRGQDVALRCDPISGHVSLYWYRQALGQGPEFLTYFNYEAQQDKSGLPNDRFSAERPEGSISTLTIQRTEQRDSAMYRCASSLGLALNTGELFFGEGSRLTVL.